This TCR beta chain came from a study of cytomegalovirus exposure and HLA in healthy donors. Primers included in the PCR were 60 Vbeta and 13 Jbeta primers. TCRdb keeps only in-frame clones here, not all; method: immunoSEQ multiplex PCR. This table holds around 110,000 clones, 60% to 70% found once. Germline CDR1 SGHNT, CDR2 YYREEE (reference sequence). With 0 bases removed from V and 0 bases from J, the gap between germline ends came to 10 bases. The CDR3 is 16 residues long. The chain recombines TRBV5-4 with TRBJ1-5; the D gene is possibly TRBD1 (6 bases). This receptor was taken from a woman aged 35 to 49 in good health and CMV-seropositive. The sequenced sample was PBMCs. The CDR3 region has the DNA TGTGCCAGCAGCTTGGCGGCAGGGGATAGCAATCAGCCCCAGCATTTT. Translating gives CASSLAAGDSNQPQHF.